This T cell receptor (beta chain) was sequenced for a study of T-cell memory formation after mild COVID-19. The table lists this clonotype with a few counts. Its target is not known. Amplification by 5'RACE using constant-segment primers produced TCR alpha and TCR beta cDNA libraries that carried sample barcodes and UMIs. TCRdb re-called the 5' RACE reads through MiXCR, storing one row per CDR3 protein. Altogether 560,000 or so distinct CDR3 sequences are present, 17% being singletons, with the ten largest covering roughly 7.7%. Losses at the gene ends were 5 bases for V and 3 bases for J; bases not matched to a gene: 4. CDR1 and CDR2 from the germline V gene are SEHNR and FQNEAQ (reference sequence). The CDR3 contains 14 residues. Notes on the study in general: Chiefly within CM and EM were the contracting CD4+ clones; CD8+ ones were within EMRA.

The genes are TRBV7-9 and TRBJ2-1; 7 nucleotides align to TRBD2. This receptor was identified in an adult woman who had mild COVID-19 (a few samples of this study predate the infection). Cell type and time point are not known. Sample: PBMCs or a T cell subset sorted from them (not recorded which). The CDR3 nucleotides read TGTGCCAGCAGCGCCTGGGGGGGCTACAATGAGCAGTTCTTC. As protein: CASSAWGGYNEQFF.